The 26 T cell receptor beta chains given below trace back to one sample, sequenced in a study of OX40 agonist ivuxolimab in advanced cancers. TCRdb's table, derived via immunoSEQ multiplex PCR, lists solely in-frame clones and lacks some. The profile shows some 110,000 clones, about nine tenths of them singletons. The material was CD4+ or CD8+ T cells sorted from blood, obtained in a trial of the OX40 agonist ivuxolimab. The origin of the receptors is an adult with an advanced solid tumor such as melanoma, head and neck, liver or kidney cancer.

The rearrangement uses TRBV11-2 and TRBJ2-6, with 7 positions matching TRBD1. Losses at the gene ends were 6 bases for V and 2 bases for J; bases not matched to a gene: 7. The CDR3 sequence is 16 residues long. Germline V CDR1 and CDR2: SGHAT, FQNNGV. The chain's CDR3 is CASSRQGSAGANVLTF. As DNA, the CDR3 is TGTGCCAGCAGTCGACAGGGATCGGCTGGGGCCAACGTCCTGACTTTC.

The chain links TRBV9 to TRBJ2-5; 7 nucleotides match TRBD2. Germline loops: CDR1 SGDLS, CDR2 YYNGEE. The CDR3 loop spans 13 amino acids. Trimming cost V 4 bases and J 4 bases; bases outside gene matches: 4. The CDR3 bases are TGTGCCAGCAGCCCGCGGGAGCGAGAGACCCAGTACTTC. Amino acids: CASSPRERETQYF.

The J gene is TRBJ1-1, the V gene TRBV29-1, with 7 bases aligning to TRBD1. This CDR3 is 14 amino acids long. Germline lookup yields CDR1 SQVTM and CDR2 ANQGSEA. With V trimmed by 1 base and J by 6 bases, 8 bases remained unmatched. The CDR3 spells CSVEGRQGLAEAFF. The CDR3, as DNA: TGCAGCGTTGAAGGGAGACAGGGTCTAGCTGAAGCTTTCTTT.

J is TRBJ1-1 and V is TRBV5-6; D may be TRBD1 (5 bases). Between the trimmed V and J ends, which lost 0 bases and 1 base, there was a span of 10 bases. Looked up from germline, CDR1 is SGHDT and CDR2 is YYEEEE. The CDR3 length is 15 residues. CDR3 DNA: TGTGCCAGCAGCTTGGTAGGGGCGGGGAACACTGAAGCTTTCTTT. This sequence encodes CASSLVGAGNTEAFF. The complete variable domain, with remaining parts taken from reference TRBV5-6 and TRBJ1-1, reads DAGVTQSPTHLIKTRGQQVTLRCSPKSGHDTVSWYQQALGQGPQFIFQYYEEEERQRGNFPDRFSGHQFPNYSSELNVNALLLGDSALYLCASSLVGAGNTEAFFGQGTRLTVV.

This rearrangement joins TRBV27 to TRBJ2-5; D perhaps matches TRBD2 (6 bases). The J call may be wrong; the DNA end is better matched by TRBJ2-7. This CDR3 is built from 15 residues. Germline V lookup: CDR1 MNHEY, CDR2 SMNVEV (reference sequence). As DNA, the CDR3 is TGTGCCAGCAGTTTATTGGAGGGAGTAACAACCGAGCAGTACTTC. Translating gives CASSLLEGVTTEQYF.

This rearrangement joins TRBV4-2 to TRBJ1-1; possibly TRBD1 for D (5 bases). The CDR3 runs 16 residues. The germline gives CDR1 LGHNA, CDR2 YNFKEQ. V was pared by 0 bases and J by 5 bases, with 16 bases between. CDR3 nucleotides: TGTGCCAGCAGCCAAGACCATTCGGCAGGGAGGACTGAAGCTTTCTTT. Translation: CASSQDHSAGRTEAFF.

This clone was seen only once. This chain connects TRBV6-5 to TRBJ1-1, with D perhaps matching TRBD1 (5 bases). Germline values: CDR1 MNHEY, CDR2 SVGAGI. The CDR3 runs 15 residues. With 4 bases removed from V and 0 bases from J, the gap between germline ends came to 12 bases. CDR3 coding DNA: TGTGCCAGCAGTTCCCCGGGGACCGTGAACACTGAAGCTTTCTTT. This sequence encodes CASSSPGTVNTEAFF.

The chain employs TRBV28 and TRBJ1-2; 10 positions match TRBD1. CDR3 length equals 15 residues. Germline loops: CDR1 MDHEN, CDR2 SYDVKM. Trimming took 7 bases from V and 4 from J; bases not matched to a gene: 9. In DNA, the CDR3 is TGTGCCAGCATCCCAGGGACAGGGGAAGGCTATGGCTACACCTTC. It codes for CASIPGTGEGYGYTF.

V gene TRBV9 combines with J gene TRBJ2-1, with a weak D call TRBD2 (5 bases). V was trimmed by 4 bases and J by 4 bases, leaving 12 bases between them. CDR3 length: 14 residues. The germline V gene has CDR1 SGDLS and CDR2 YYNGEE. The CDR3 reads CASSPRTRYNEQFF. CDR3 nucleotides: TGTGCCAGCAGCCCCCGGACTCGATACAATGAGCAGTTCTTC.

J is TRBJ2-1 and V is TRBV27, with D possibly called TRBD1 or TRBD2 (5 bases each). V shed 3 bases and J shed 6 bases, with 24 bases lying between them. In germline, CDR1 is MNHEY, CDR2 SMNVEV (reference sequence). This CDR3 comprises 18 residues. The CDR3 loop reads CASSFFPGTTRLGNEQFF. CDR3 nucleotide sequence: TGTGCCAGCAGTTTCTTTCCTGGGACGACGAGGTTGGGCAATGAGCAGTTCTTC.

The chain has TRBV9 and TRBJ2-2; D gene unclear. Germline-derived CDR1 and CDR2 are SGDLS and YYNGEE. V dropped 4 bases and J dropped 1 base, with 8 bases sitting between them. The CDR3 covers 14 residues. The CDR3: CASSPRLNTGELFF. Here the CDR3 DNA reads TGTGCCAGCAGCCCCAGACTGAACACCGGGGAGCTGTTTTTT. The full variable domain, with the rest looked up from reference TRBV9 and TRBJ2-2, is DSGVTQTPKHLITATGQRVTLRCSPRSGDLSVYWYQQSLDQGLQFLIQYYNGEERAKGNILERFSAQQFPDLHSELNLSSLELGDSALYFCASSPRLNTGELFFGEGSRLTVL.

The chain is built from TRBV5-1 and TRBJ1-4; D possibly corresponds to TRBD1 (6 bases). The germline V gene has CDR1 SGHRS and CDR2 YFSETQ. Trimming pared 2 bases from V and 5 bases from J, leaving 13 bases between. The CDR3 consists of 15 residues. CDR3 bases: TGCGCCAGCAGCTTCGAGGGAGGGGGAAATGAAAAACTGTTTTTT. It specifies CASSFEGGGNEKLFF.

The V and J genes are TRBV25-1 and TRBJ2-7; 10 bases match TRBD1. The germline V gene has CDR1 MGHDK and CDR2 SYGVNS. This CDR3 comprises 14 residues. Unmatched junction bases numbered 6, after V lost 5 bases and J lost 5 bases. The CDR3 DNA sequence: TGTGCCAGCAGTCCCGGGACAGGGGTTAACGAGCAGTACTTC. Translating it yields CASSPGTGVNEQYF.

The CDR3 DNA is TGTGCCTGGACCCGGGGGACTAACTATGGCTACACCTTC. Translation gives CAWTRGTNYGYTF. V and J are TRBV30 and TRBJ1-2; the D gene is possibly TRBD1 (5 bases). This CDR3 spans 13 amino acids. Germline V CDR1 and CDR2: GTSNPN, SVGIG (reference sequence). V was trimmed by 4 bases and J by 0 bases, leaving 9 bases between them.

The chain combines TRBV9 with TRBJ2-7, with 8 bases matching TRBD1. Trimming removed 7 bases from V and 3 bases from J; junction bases left unmatched: 12. This CDR3 has 15 residues. Per the germline V gene, CDR1 is SGDLS and CDR2 is YYNGEE. The CDR3 DNA sequence: TGTGCCAGCTCAAGAGGACAGGGAGAATTCTACGAGCAGTACTTC. Its protein is CASSRGQGEFYEQYF.

The rearrangement joins TRBV5-4 to TRBJ2-1; 8 bases align to TRBD1. Germline V lookup: CDR1 SGHNT, CDR2 YYREEE (reference sequence). This CDR3 contains 15 residues. Trimming removed 10 bases from V and 6 bases from J; junction bases left unmatched: 15. The CDR3 is CADRPGQVTFNEQFF. As DNA, the CDR3 is TGTGCCGACCGACCGGGACAGGTTACATTCAATGAGCAGTTCTTC.

This clone was seen just once. One end of the junction fails to match germline, which may point to a read error. The gene calls are TRBV20-1 and TRBJ2-5; the D is unclear. The CDR3 sequence is 11 residues long. Germline V CDR1 and CDR2: DFQATT, SNEGSKA (reference sequence). The CDR3 DNA is TGCAGTGTTAGAAGGGAAGAGACCCAGTACTTC. Translated: CSVRREETQYF.

The CDR3 bases are TGCGCCAGCAGGTCACAGGTTCCTTCCGAGCAGTACTTC. It translates to CASRSQVPSEQYF. The gene calls are TRBV5-1 and TRBJ2-7, with D maybe TRBD1 (5 bases). There are 13 residues in the CDR3. Germline V gene lookup returns CDR1 SGHRS and CDR2 YFSETQ. The V end lost 5 bases, the J end lost 6 bases, and 15 bases lay between the germline ends. Variable domain in full (rest from reference TRBV5-1 and TRBJ2-7): KAGVTQTPRYLIKTRGQQVTLSCSPISGHRSVSWYQQTPGQGLQFLFEYFSETQRNKGNFPGRFSGRQFSNSRSEMNVSTLELGDSALYLCASRSQVPSEQYFGPGTRLTVT.

The chain couples TRBV4-1 to TRBJ1-5; D call uncertain. This CDR3 comprises 13 residues. V lost 1 base to trimming and J lost 9 bases, with 10 bases between them. CDR1 and CDR2 (germline): MGHRA, YSYEKL. The CDR3 DNA sequence: TGCGCCAGCAGCCAAGCTTTGGGTTTGCCCCAGCATTTT. This translates into CASSQALGLPQHF.

This chain joins TRBV10-2 and TRBJ1-2; tentative D call: TRBD1 (5 bases). The CDR3 length is 14 residues. CDR1 and CDR2 from the germline V gene are WSHSY and SAAADI. Trimming took off 6 bases at V and 7 bases at J, with 18 bases between the two ends. The CDR3 nucleotides are TGCGCCAGCAGGGGCTCGGGCGGGGGTGCTGGCTACACCTTC. This encodes CASRGSGGGAGYTF.

The chain joins TRBV14 to TRBJ2-7; TRBD2 matches at 12 bases. The CDR3 loop spans 17 amino acids. Losses at the gene ends were 2 bases for V and 3 bases for J; bases not matched to a gene: 8. Germline CDR1 is SGHDN and CDR2 is FVKESK. The CDR3 coding sequence is TGTGCCAGCAGCCAAAGGGTGCAGACTAGCGGGAGCTACGAGCAGTACTTC. Protein sequence: CASSQRVQTSGSYEQYF.

CDR3 in amino acids: CASSPGGTDTQYF. The CDR3 nucleotides are TGCGCCAGCAGCCCGGGGGGCACAGATACGCAGTATTTT. The V call is TRBV5-1, the J call TRBJ2-3; perhaps TRBD2 as D (6 bases). V was pared by 4 bases and J by 1 base, with 7 bases between. The CDR3 extends over 13 amino acids. Germline V gene data show CDR1 as SGHRS and CDR2 as YFSETQ.

This sequence joins TRBV19 and TRBJ2-3; 10 bases agree with TRBD1. Germline V gene lookup returns CDR1 LNHDA and CDR2 SQIVND (reference sequence). The junction had 4 bases not matched to a gene; V was cut back by 7 bases and J by 3 bases. The CDR3 is 14 residues long. CDR3 nucleotides: TGTGCCAGTAACAGGGACAGGGGAACAGATACGCAGTATTTT. It codes for CASNRDRGTDTQYF.

In this sample, this clone turned up a few times. V and J are TRBV28 and TRBJ1-4, with D hard to call. Germline loops: CDR1 MDHEN, CDR2 SYDVKM. The CDR3 is 15 amino acids. V lost 5 bases and J 4 bases, leaving 14 bases between the germline ends. CDR3 sequence reads: CASSRTGPYNEKLFF. CDR3 bases: TGTGCCAGCAGTCGAACGGGCCCCTATAATGAAAAACTGTTTTTT.

V and J are TRBV28 and TRBJ2-3, with 8 bases matching TRBD1. V gave up 3 bases and J gave up 1 base; unmatched junction bases: 6. Germline lookup yields CDR1 MDHEN and CDR2 SYDVKM. This CDR3 region has 16 residues. The CDR3 reads CASSFSPGQGTDTQYF. In DNA form, the CDR3 reads TGTGCCAGCAGTTTTTCCCCGGGACAGGGCACAGATACGCAGTATTTT.

The V call is TRBV11-3, the J call TRBJ1-4; TRBD1 aligns across 7 bases. This CDR3 has 16 residues. With V trimmed by 1 base and J by 8 bases, 10 bases remained unmatched. CDR1 SGHNT and CDR2 YENEEA come from the germline V gene. The chain's CDR3 is CASSLASGTDLEKLFF. The CDR3, as DNA: TGTGCCAGCAGCTTAGCCTCCGGGACAGATTTGGAAAAACTGTTTTTT.